The clone carrying this T cell receptor (beta chain) has more than one count but fewer than ten. One junction end does not reproduce the germline sequence, and a read error may be involved. The data belong to a study of T cells in Graves' hyperthyroidism and ophthalmopathy. This CDR3 spans 14 amino acids. The germline CDR1 and CDR2 sequences are MRHNA and SNTAGT. Template material for amplifying TCR beta CDR3 regions consisted of RNA transcripts. Primed by the HTBI set, a first-round RT-PCR was run on the TCR CDR3. TCRdb itself ran the multiplex PCR reads through MiXCR, one entry per CDR3 protein. The table includes a few hundred thousand distinct CDR3 sequences, 40% to 55% detected once.

The material sequenced was peripheral blood or thyroid tissue (not recorded which). The V gene is TRBV6-4, the J gene TRBJ2-7; the match to TRBD1 covers 8 bases. This TCR derives from a woman under 30 with Graves' hyperthyroidism. CDR3 in DNA: TGTGCCAGCAGTTACGGCAGGGGGCTTTACGGGCAGTACTTC. This encodes CASSYGRGLYGQYF.